This TCR beta chain comes out of a study of PD-L1 blockade in urothelial cancer. At the level of the study: Anywhere from 0 to 3 prior chemotherapy regimens had been received by patients. At 3 weeks (second dose) and 6 weeks after starting treatment, blood was analyzed. Among blood samples, the median T cell count was 141,255.

Trimming took off 2 bases at V and 1 base at J, with 7 bases between the two ends. The CDR3 spans 13 residues. Germline CDR1 and CDR2: SGHNT and YYREEE (reference sequence). Profiling relied on immunoSEQ multiplex PCR, and the TCRdb table lists in-frame clones only, not all of them. The data contain 120,000 or so clones, about 82% of them singletons. Described time point: peripheral blood 6 weeks after treatment start. The chain is built from TRBV5-4 and TRBJ2-7; no clear D gene. The source was PBMCs, collected around atezolizumab (anti-PD-L1) treatment. This sequence originates from a man aged 45-65 years with urothelial cancer. Here the CDR3 reads CASSLPLSYEQYF. The CDR3 region has the DNA TGTGCCAGCAGCTTACCACTATCCTACGAGCAGTACTTC. Complete variable domain (other parts from reference TRBV5-4 and TRBJ2-7): ETGVTQSPTHLIKTRGQQVTLRCSSQSGHNTVSWYQQALGQGPQFIFQYYREEENGRGNFPPRFSGLQFPNYSSELNVNALELDDSALYLCASSLPLSYEQYFGPGTRLTVT.